This T cell receptor beta chain was documented in a study of PD-L1 blockade in urothelial cancer. Study summary: Researchers looked at the blood 3 weeks (second dose) and 6 weeks after treatment began.

Time point specified: pretreatment peripheral blood. Germline trimming cut 5 bases from V and 4 bases from J; bases unmatched to any gene: 5. CDR1 SGHVS and CDR2 FNYEAQ come from the germline V gene. The CDR3 totals 14 residues. Spiked synthetic TCR analogs estimated absolute template abundance per PCR. TCRdb keeps only in-frame clones here, not all; method: immunoSEQ multiplex PCR. The profile covers some 45,000 clones, with approximately 91% appearing a single time and more than 20% taken by the ten largest. Source: PBMCs, taken around atezolizumab (anti-PD-L1) treatment. V gene TRBV7-6 combines with J gene TRBJ2-7, with 10 bases lining up with TRBD2. This TCR was recovered from a donor older than 35 with urothelial cancer. The CDR3, as DNA: TGTGCCAGCAGCACCTGGACTAGCGGTTACGAGCAGTACTTC. Amino acid sequence: CASSTWTSGYEQYF.